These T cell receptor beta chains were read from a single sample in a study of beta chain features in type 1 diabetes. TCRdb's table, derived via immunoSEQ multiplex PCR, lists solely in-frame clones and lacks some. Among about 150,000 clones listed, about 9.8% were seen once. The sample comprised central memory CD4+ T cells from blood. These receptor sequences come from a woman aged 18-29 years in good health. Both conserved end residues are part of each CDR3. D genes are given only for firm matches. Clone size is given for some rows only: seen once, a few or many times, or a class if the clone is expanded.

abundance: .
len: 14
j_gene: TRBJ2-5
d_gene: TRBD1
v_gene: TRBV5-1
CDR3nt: TGCGCCAGCAGCTCGGGACAGGGGGGAGAGACCCAGTACTTC
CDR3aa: CASSSGQGGETQYF

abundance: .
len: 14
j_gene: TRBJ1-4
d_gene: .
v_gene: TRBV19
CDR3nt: TGTGCCAGTAGTTGGTCTACCGGGTCAGAAAAACTGTTTTTT
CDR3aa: CASSWSTGSEKLFF

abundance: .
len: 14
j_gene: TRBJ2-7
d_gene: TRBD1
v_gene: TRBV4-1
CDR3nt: TGCGCCAGCAGCCGCGGGACAGGGGACTACGAGCAGTACTTC
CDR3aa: CASSRGTGDYEQYF

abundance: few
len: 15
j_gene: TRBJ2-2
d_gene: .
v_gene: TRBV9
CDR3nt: TGTGCCAGCAGCGTAATGGGTGGAGACACCGGGGAGCTGTTTTTT
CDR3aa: CASSVMGGDTGELFF

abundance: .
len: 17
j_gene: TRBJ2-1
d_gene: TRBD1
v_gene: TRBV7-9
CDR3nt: TGTGCCAGCAGCCGTCGGGCCTTACAGGGGACCTACAATGAGCAGTTCTTC
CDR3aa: CASSRRALQGTYNEQFF

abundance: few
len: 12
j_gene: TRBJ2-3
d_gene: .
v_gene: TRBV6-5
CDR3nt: TGTGCCAGCAGCGCCCGGGTGGATACGCAGTATTTT
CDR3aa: CASSARVDTQYF

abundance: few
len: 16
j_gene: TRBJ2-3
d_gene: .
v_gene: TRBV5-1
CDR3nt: TGCGCCAGCAGTGAAGCGGCCCTTGAGGGCACAGATACGCAGTATTTT
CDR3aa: CASSEAALEGTDTQYF

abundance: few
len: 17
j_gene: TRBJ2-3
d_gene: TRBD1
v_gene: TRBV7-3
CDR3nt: TGTGCCAGCAGCTTAGGGGGCAGGGGACAGGGTACAGATACGCAGTATTTT
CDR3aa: CASSLGGRGQGTDTQYF

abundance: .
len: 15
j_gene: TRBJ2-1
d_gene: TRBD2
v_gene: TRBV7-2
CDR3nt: TGTGCCAGCAGCTTAGTCAGCGGGGAAGACAATGAGCAGTTCTTC
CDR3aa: CASSLVSGEDNEQFF

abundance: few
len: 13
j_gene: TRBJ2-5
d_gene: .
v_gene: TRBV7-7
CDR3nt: TGTGCTAGCAGCTTTGGGACTCAAGAGACCCAGTACTTC
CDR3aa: CASSFGTQETQYF

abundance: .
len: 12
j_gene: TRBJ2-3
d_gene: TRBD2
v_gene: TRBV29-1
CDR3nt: TGCAGCGTAGGGGAGGGAACAGATACGCAGTATTTT
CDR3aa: CSVGEGTDTQYF

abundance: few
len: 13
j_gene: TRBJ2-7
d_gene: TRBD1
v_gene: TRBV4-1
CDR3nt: TGCGCCAGCAGCCAAGATCCCAGGGGGGAGCAGTACTTC
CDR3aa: CASSQDPRGEQYF

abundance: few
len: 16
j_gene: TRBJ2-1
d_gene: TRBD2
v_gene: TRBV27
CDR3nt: TGTGCCAGCAGAGACCGGGGGCGGGGGGCCTACAATGAGCAGTTCTTC
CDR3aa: CASRDRGRGAYNEQFF

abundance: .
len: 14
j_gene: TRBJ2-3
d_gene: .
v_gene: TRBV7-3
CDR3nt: TGTGCCAGCAGCCGGAGGGCCCACACAGATACGCAGTATTTT
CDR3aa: CASSRRAHTDTQYF

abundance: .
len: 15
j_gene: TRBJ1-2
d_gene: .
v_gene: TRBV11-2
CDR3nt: TGTGCCAGCAGCTTAGACGCACAGGCGGTGAGGGGCTACACCTTC
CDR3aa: CASSLDAQAVRGYTF

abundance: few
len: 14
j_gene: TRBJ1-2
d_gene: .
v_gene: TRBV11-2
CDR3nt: TGTGCCAGCAGCCCGGGAGTTTTGAACTATGGCTACACCTTC
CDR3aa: CASSPGVLNYGYTF

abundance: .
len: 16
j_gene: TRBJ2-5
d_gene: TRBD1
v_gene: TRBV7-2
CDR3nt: TGTGCCAGCAGCTATCAATGGGACAGGGGGCTGGAGACCCAGTACTTC
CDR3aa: CASSYQWDRGLETQYF

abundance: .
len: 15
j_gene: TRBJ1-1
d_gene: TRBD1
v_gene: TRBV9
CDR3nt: TGTGCCAGCAGCGAGGAGACAGGGCCTTACACTGAAGCTTTCTTT
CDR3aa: CASSEETGPYTEAFF

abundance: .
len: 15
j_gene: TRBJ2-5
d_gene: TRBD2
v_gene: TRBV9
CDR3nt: TGTGCCAGCAGCGTAGGAGGCGGGGAGGGAGAGACCCAGTACTTC
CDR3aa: CASSVGGGEGETQYF

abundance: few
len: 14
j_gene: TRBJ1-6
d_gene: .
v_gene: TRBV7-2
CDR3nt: TGTGCCAGCAGACAGGACAGTTATAATTCACCCCTCCACTTT
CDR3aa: CASRQDSYNSPLHF

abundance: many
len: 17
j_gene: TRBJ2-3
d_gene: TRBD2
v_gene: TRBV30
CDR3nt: TGTGCCTGGAGTGAGGCTAGCGGGGGGGCAATGATAGATACGCAGTATTTT
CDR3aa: CAWSEASGGAMIDTQYF

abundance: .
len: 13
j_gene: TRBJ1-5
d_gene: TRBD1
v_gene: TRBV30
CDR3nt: TGTGCAATTTCAGGGGGAAGTAATCAGCCCCAGCATTTT
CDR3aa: CAISGGSNQPQHF

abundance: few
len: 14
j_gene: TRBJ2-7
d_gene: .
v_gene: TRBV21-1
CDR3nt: TGTGCCAGCATCTCCAGGGCGACCTGCTACGAGCAGTACTTC
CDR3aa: CASISRATCYEQYF

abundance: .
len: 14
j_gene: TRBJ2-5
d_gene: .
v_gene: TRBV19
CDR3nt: TGTGCCAGTAGTATAATGGAGCGGCAAGAGACCCAGTACTTC
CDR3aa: CASSIMERQETQYF

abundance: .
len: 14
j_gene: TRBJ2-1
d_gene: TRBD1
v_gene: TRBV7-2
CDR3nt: TGTGCCAGCAGCTCACGACAGGGGCACAATGAGCAGTTCTTC
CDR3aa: CASSSRQGHNEQFF

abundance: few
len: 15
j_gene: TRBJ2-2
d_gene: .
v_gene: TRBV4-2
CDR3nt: TGTGCCAGCAGCCAAGATTCGAGCGTGGGCGGGGAGCTGTTTTTT
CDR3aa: CASSQDSSVGGELFF

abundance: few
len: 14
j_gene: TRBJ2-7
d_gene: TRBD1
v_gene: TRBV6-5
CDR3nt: TGTGCCATCAGTTCCGGGACAGGCTCCTACGAGCAGTACTTC
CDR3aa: CAISSGTGSYEQYF

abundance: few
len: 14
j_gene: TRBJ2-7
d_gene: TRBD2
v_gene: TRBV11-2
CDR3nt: TGTGCCAGCAGTCTCACTAGCGGGGGTTACGAGCAGTACTTC
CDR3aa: CASSLTSGGYEQYF